This TCR beta chain is from a study of Graves' ophthalmopathy and Graves' hyperthyroidism. CDR1 SGHDN and CDR2 FVKESK come from the germline V gene. The V end was cut by 1 base, the J end by 5 bases, with 17 bases between. This CDR3 spans 16 amino acids. RNA transcripts provided the template for amplifying TCR beta CDR3 regions. The library came from an HTBI-primed first-round RT-PCR and a second-round multiplex PCR. In TCRdb, the multiplex PCR reads were re-called with MiXCR into one record per CDR3 protein. The table has some 380,000 distinct CDR3 sequences, 15% seen once. The study, taken as a whole, reports: The 13-signature model separated ophthalmopathy from stable hyperthyroidism at approximately 91% sensitivity and around 80% specificity. Blood also held most thyroid clonotypes expanded above 0.001 frequency.

As regards this clonotype: No antigen is known for it.

Recruitment covered hyperthyroidism patients aged 18 to 65 whose new diagnosis was of under 2 months' duration. It was from 9.5 to 10 ml of fresh peripheral blood that the PBMCs came. The chain is built from TRBV14 and TRBJ1-1, with a possible D match to TRBD1 (5 bases). The sequence came from a woman aged 18-30 years with stable Graves' hyperthyroidism. Sequencing was carried out using peripheral blood. For the CDR3, the DNA is TGTGCCAGCAGCCAAGTTGGGACCGCTCCCCGAACTGAAGCTTTCTTT. Translating it yields CASSQVGTAPRTEAFF. The full variable domain, its missing parts supplied by reference TRBV14 and TRBJ1-1, is EAGVTQFPSHSVIEKGQTVTLRCDPISGHDNLYWYRRVMGKEIKFLLHFVKESKQDESGMPNNRFLAERTGGTYSTLKVQPAELEDSGVYFCASSQVGTAPRTEAFFGQGTRLTVV.